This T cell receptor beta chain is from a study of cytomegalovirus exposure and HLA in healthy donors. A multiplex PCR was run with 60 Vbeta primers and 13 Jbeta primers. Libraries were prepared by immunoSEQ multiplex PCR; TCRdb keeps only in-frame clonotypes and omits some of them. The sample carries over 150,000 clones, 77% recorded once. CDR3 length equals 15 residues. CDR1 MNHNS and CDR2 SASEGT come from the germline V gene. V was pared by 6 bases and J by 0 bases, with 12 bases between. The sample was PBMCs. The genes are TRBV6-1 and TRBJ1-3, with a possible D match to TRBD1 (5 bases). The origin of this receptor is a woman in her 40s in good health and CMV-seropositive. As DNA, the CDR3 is TGTGCCAGCAGCCAGGGCCAGTCCTCTGGAAACACCATATATTTT. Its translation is CASSQGQSSGNTIYF.